Presented here are 13 T cell receptor beta chains from one specimen sequenced in a study of response to subunit inactivated influenza vaccine (dated by TCRdb to the late 2010s). The time point tag for this specimen amounts to: 45 days after influenza vaccine administration. Receptors were amplified or captured by RT-PCR. The sequencing machine was an Illumina HiSeq 2500. TCRdb took the public reads, trimmed them with fastp at Q25, ran MiXCR for clone calling and kept in-frame beta chains. Each record represents a unique CDR3 protein, reported with the most common genes and DNA among its rows. The sample records fewer than 650,000 distinct CDR3 sequences, roughly 13% of which are singletons. Over 10% of the sample is held by the ten biggest clonotypes. The sample in question was PBMCs from blood, obtained 40 to 50 days after vaccination. The receptors originated from a man aged 45 to 65 who received an inactivated influenza vaccine. Donor details come from another sample of the same person, matched by shared clones.

This sequence joins TRBV20-1 and TRBJ2-7; tentative D call: TRBD1 (7 bases). The CDR3 is 15 residues long. Germline V lookup: CDR1 DFQATT, CDR2 SNEGSKA (reference sequence). Trimming stripped 0 bases from V and 2 bases from J, with 14 bases between. CDR3 sequence (DNA): TGCAGTGCTAGAGATTTGCGGGGACAGCCCTACGAGCAGTACTTC. Its protein is CSARDLRGQPYEQYF.

The chain carries TRBV7-2 and TRBJ2-5; 10 bases fit TRBD2. Germline trimming cut 4 bases from V and 2 bases from J; bases unmatched to any gene: 10. The CDR3 is 17 amino acids. The germline gives CDR1 SGHTA, CDR2 FQGNSA. CDR3 protein: CASSYTYSGGGQETQYF. The CDR3 region has the DNA TGTGCCAGCAGCTACACTTACAGCGGGGGGGGTCAAGAGACCCAGTACTTC.

The chain links TRBV5-1 to TRBJ1-1; 10 positions match TRBD1. The CDR3 spans 16 residues. Trimming removed 3 bases from V and 0 bases from J; junction bases left unmatched: 5. Germline CDR1 and CDR2: SGHRS and YFSETQ. CDR3 protein: CASSWDRGNMNTEAFF. DNA for the CDR3: TGCGCCAGCAGCTGGGACAGGGGAAACATGAACACTGAAGCTTTCTTT.

This clonotype was found a few times. A read error may account for a junction end that differs from germline. The chain is built from TRBV7-7 and TRBJ1-1, with D unclear. CDR3 size: 14 residues. CDR1 is SSHAT, CDR2 FNYEAQ, per germline (reference sequence). Here the CDR3 DNA reads TGTGCTAGCAGCCCACTGGGATCGAACACTGAAGCTTTCTTT. This encodes CASSPLGSNTEAFF.

This clonotype showed up many times. This sequence joins TRBV29-1 and TRBJ2-7; 7 nucleotides agree with TRBD1. The germline V gene encodes CDR1 SQVTM and CDR2 ANQGSEA. The CDR3 spans 11 residues. The junction had 3 bases not matched to a gene; V was cut back by 4 bases and J by 6 bases. The CDR3 protein is CSVGRDSEQYF. Here the CDR3 DNA reads TGCAGCGTTGGCCGGGACAGCGAGCAGTACTTC.

This clonotype showed up just a few times. The chain joins TRBV6-1 to TRBJ2-6; 10 bases fit TRBD2. Trimming removed 6 bases from V and 3 bases from J; junction bases left unmatched: 5. The CDR3 is 16 amino acids. The germline CDR1 and CDR2 sequences are MNHNS and SASEGT. The CDR3 DNA reads as TGTGCCAGCAGGCTAGCGGGAGCGCATGGGGCCAACGTCCTGACTTTC. It is translated as CASRLAGAHGANVLTF.

In this sample, this clonotype turned up many times. The CDR3 spells CASSRDRRISYEQYF. DNA for the CDR3: TGTGCCAGCAGTCGGGACAGGCGCATCTCCTACGAGCAGTACTTC. The chain links TRBV6-1 to TRBJ2-7, with 8 bases that match TRBD1. Germline V gene sequence: CDR1 MNHNS, CDR2 SASEGT. CDR3 length: 15 residues. V was clipped by 5 bases and J by 0 bases; unmatched bases: 6.

This clonotype came up many times. The chain carries TRBV12-3 or TRBV12-4 and TRBJ1-5, with D possibly matching TRBD1 (5 bases). This CDR3 is built from 16 residues. V was pared by 6 bases and J by 5 bases, with 20 bases between. CDR3 protein: CASSSSWDSRDQPQHF. CDR3 sequence (DNA): TGTGCCAGCAGCTCTAGCTGGGACTCTCGGGATCAGCCCCAGCATTTT.

The chain employs TRBV9 and TRBJ2-7; D unresolved. The length of the CDR3 is 14 residues. Trimming removed 0 bases from V and 1 base from J, with 8 bases in between. Germline assignment: CDR1 SGDLS and CDR2 YYNGEE. CDR3 in amino acids: CASSVDHWSYEQYF. The DNA for the CDR3 is TGTGCCAGCAGCGTAGACCACTGGTCCTACGAGCAGTACTTC.

This clonotype came up once. This chain joins TRBV20-1 and TRBJ2-1; 7 bases agree with TRBD2. The V gene's germline CDR1 is DFQATT and CDR2 SNEGSKA (reference sequence). The CDR3 covers 16 residues. V lost 4 bases and J lost 0; bases outside the gene matches: 9. DNA for the CDR3: TGCAGTGCTATCAGACCGGGAGGCGGCTCCTACAATGAGCAGTTCTTC. It translates to CSAIRPGGGSYNEQFF.

This clonotype showed up just a few times. The chain combines TRBV29-1 with TRBJ2-7; D remains unclear. Deletions cut 2 bases from V and 0 bases from J, with 14 bases between. The CDR3 consists of 15 residues. CDR1 and CDR2 (germline): SQVTM, ANQGSEA. CDR3 loop: CSVEYRHLSSYEQYF. Written as DNA, the CDR3 is TGCAGCGTTGAATATAGACACCTGAGCTCCTACGAGCAGTACTTC.

This clonotype has ten or more counts. The V gene is TRBV12-3 or TRBV12-4, the J gene TRBJ2-1, with a weak D call TRBD2 (6 bases). V lost 5 bases to trimming and J lost 4 bases, with 12 bases between them. CDR3 size: 14 residues. The CDR3 loop is CASSLREMYNEQFF. In nucleotides, the CDR3 is TGTGCCAGCAGTCTTCGGGAGATGTACAATGAGCAGTTCTTC.

This clonotype was observed a handful of times. The V call is TRBV10-3, the J call TRBJ2-7; maybe TRBD2 (6 bases). This CDR3 has 14 residues. The germline V gene encodes CDR1 ENHRY and CDR2 SYGVKD. The V gene lost 7 bases and the J gene lost 2 bases, with 15 bases spanning the gap. The CDR3 is CAIMAQGGPYEQYF. The CDR3 DNA is TGTGCCATCATGGCTCAGGGAGGCCCCTACGAGCAGTACTTC.